This section outlines one TCR beta chain sequence together with its context. Patients in Seattle were enrolled during active infection, then followed longitudinally. The data were taken from a study of blood T cell repertoires in COVID-19. Whole-study context: Sources were T cells, B-cell-depleted T cells, or PBMCs; the material itself was cDNA or gDNA.

In the source study's methods: Estimation of nucleated cell counts relied on the amplification of reference gene primers. Produced via immunoSEQ multiplex PCR; TCRdb's table is partial and in-frame only. Clonal size and the V and J genes are those of that table, whereas D and trimming came from the DNA. The sample includes 350,000 to 450,000 clones, approximately 87% of them seen just once. This TCR came from a woman aged 60-70 years with COVID-19, enrolled during active disease. The sample comprised peripheral blood.

Here the CDR3 DNA reads TGTGCCAGCAGCTTCGAGAGGATTCAGCCCCAGCATTTT. This gives the protein CASSFERIQPQHF. V gene TRBV5-8 combines with J gene TRBJ1-5; D is unclear. Trimming removed 2 bases from V and 6 bases from J, with 9 bases in between. Per germline, CDR1 SGHTS and CDR2 YDEGEE. This CDR3 is built from 13 residues.